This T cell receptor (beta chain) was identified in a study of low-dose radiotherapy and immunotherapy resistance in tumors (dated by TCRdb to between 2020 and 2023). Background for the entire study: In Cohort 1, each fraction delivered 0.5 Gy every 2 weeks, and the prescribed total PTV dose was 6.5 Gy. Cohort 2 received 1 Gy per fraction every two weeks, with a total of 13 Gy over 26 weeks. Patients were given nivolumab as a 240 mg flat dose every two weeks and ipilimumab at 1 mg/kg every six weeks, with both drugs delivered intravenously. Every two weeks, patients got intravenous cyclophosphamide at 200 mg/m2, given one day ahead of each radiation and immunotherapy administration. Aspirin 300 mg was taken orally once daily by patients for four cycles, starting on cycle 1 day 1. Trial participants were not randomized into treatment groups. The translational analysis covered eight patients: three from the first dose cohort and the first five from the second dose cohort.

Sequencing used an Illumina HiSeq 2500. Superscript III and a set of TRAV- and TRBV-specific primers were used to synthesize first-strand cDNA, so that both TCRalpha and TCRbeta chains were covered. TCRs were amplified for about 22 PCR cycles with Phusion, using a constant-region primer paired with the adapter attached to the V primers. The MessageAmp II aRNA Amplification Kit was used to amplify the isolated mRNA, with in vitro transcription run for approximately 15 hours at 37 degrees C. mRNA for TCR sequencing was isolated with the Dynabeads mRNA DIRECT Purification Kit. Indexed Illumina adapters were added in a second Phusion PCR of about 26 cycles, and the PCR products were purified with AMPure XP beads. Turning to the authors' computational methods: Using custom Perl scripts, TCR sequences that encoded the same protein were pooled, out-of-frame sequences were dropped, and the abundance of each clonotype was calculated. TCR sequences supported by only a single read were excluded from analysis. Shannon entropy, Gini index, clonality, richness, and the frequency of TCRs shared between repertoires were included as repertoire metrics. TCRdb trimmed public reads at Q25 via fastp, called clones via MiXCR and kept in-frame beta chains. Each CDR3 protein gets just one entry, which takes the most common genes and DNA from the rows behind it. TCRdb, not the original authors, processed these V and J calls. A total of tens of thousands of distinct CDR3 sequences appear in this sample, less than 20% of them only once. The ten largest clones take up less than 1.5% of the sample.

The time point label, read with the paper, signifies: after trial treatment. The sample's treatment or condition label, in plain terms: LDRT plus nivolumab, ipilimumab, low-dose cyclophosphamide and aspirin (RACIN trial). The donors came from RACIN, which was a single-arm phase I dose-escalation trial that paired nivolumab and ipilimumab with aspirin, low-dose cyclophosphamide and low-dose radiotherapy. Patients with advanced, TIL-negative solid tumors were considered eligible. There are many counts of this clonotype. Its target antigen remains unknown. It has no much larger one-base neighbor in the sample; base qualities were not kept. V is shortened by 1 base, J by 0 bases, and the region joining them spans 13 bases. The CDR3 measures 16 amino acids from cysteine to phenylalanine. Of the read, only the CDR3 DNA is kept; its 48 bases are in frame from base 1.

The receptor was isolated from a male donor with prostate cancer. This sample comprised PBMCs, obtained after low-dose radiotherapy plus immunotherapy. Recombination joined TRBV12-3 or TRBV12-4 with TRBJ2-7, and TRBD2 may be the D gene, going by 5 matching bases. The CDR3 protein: CASSLGQRKSSYEQYF. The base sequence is TGTGCCAGCAGTTTAGGGCAGCGGAAAAGCTCCTACGAGCAGTACTTC.